These T cell receptor beta chains were read from a single sample in a study of T cell repertoires in cytomegalovirus infection. One entry per CDR3 protein, called by TCRdb with MiXCR from the reads. Of more than 75,000 distinct CDR3 sequences in the sample, 25% to 30% were seen once. No antigens are known for them. The material sequenced was CD8+ T cells from cultured PBMCs, taken from culture after CMV antigen stimulation. The receptors originated from a human donor in good health (CMV status not recorded). Some clones in this sample may be carry-over from other donors' samples. The CDR3 runs from the conserved cysteine through the conserved F or W. D genes are given only for firm matches. Part of the rows lack a size; the others show once, few, many or a class for expanded clones.

clone size: few
D gene: TRBD2
J gene: TRBJ2-1
V gene: TRBV7-2
CDR3 protein: CASTLTPGLAVNNEQFF
CDR3 DNA: TGTGCCAGCACCCTCACCCCGGGACTAGCCGTTAACAATGAGCAGTTCTTC

clone size: NA
D gene: NA
J gene: TRBJ2-4
V gene: TRBV12-3/TRBV12-4
CDR3 protein: CASLRGREKNIQYF
CDR3 DNA: TGTGCCAGCCTAAGGGGCAGGGAGAAAAACATTCAGTACTTC

clone size: NA
D gene: NA
J gene: TRBJ2-7
V gene: TRBV6-5
CDR3 protein: CASRIGLTNSYEQYF
CDR3 DNA: TGTGCCAGCCGTATTGGACTGACGAACTCCTACGAGCAGTACTTC

clone size: few
D gene: TRBD2
J gene: TRBJ2-1
V gene: TRBV7-8
CDR3 protein: CASSLVWTSGGFRSYNEQFF
CDR3 DNA: TGTGCCAGCAGCTTAGTCTGGACTAGCGGGGGGTTCCGGTCCTACAATGAGCAGTTCTTC

clone size: many
D gene: TRBD1
J gene: TRBJ2-7
V gene: TRBV7-6
CDR3 protein: CASSFLTGGGEQYF
CDR3 DNA: TGTGCCAGCAGCTTCCTAACAGGGGGCGGCGAGCAGTACTTC

clone size: few
D gene: NA
J gene: TRBJ1-1
V gene: TRBV30
CDR3 protein: CAWSAYPGHRGDEAFF
CDR3 DNA: TGTGCCTGGAGTGCCTACCCGGGACACCGTGGGGATGAAGCTTTCTTT

clone size: NA
D gene: TRBD2
J gene: TRBJ2-2
V gene: TRBV4-2
CDR3 protein: CTSSQFLADTGELFF
CDR3 DNA: TGTACCAGCAGCCAATTTCTAGCGGACACCGGGGAGCTGTTTTTT

clone size: NA
D gene: TRBD1
J gene: TRBJ2-5
V gene: TRBV25-1
CDR3 protein: CASSPGTGGLETQYF
CDR3 DNA: TGTGCCAGCAGCCCCGGGACAGGGGGACTAGAGACCCAGTACTTC

clone size: NA
D gene: TRBD2
J gene: TRBJ2-7
V gene: TRBV20-1
CDR3 protein: CSARDTSAFSYEQYF
CDR3 DNA: TGCAGTGCTAGAGATACTAGCGCGTTCTCCTACGAGCAGTACTTC

clone size: NA
D gene: NA
J gene: TRBJ2-7
V gene: TRBV24-1
CDR3 protein: CATSDGTVYEQYF
CDR3 DNA: TGTGCCACCAGTGACGGGACGGTGTACGAGCAGTACTTC

clone size: many
D gene: NA
J gene: TRBJ2-2
V gene: TRBV28
CDR3 protein: CASSLPLRQELFF
CDR3 DNA: TGTGCCAGCAGTCTTCCCCTACGGCAGGAGCTGTTTTTT

clone size: few
D gene: TRBD2
J gene: TRBJ2-1
V gene: TRBV12-3/TRBV12-4
CDR3 protein: CASSVLPGTSLFNEQFF
CDR3 DNA: TGTGCCAGCAGTGTCCTTCCCGGGACTAGTTTATTTAATGAGCAGTTCTTC

clone size: NA
D gene: NA
J gene: TRBJ2-7
V gene: TRBV20-1
CDR3 protein: CSASSTSKGSYEQYF
CDR3 DNA: TGCAGTGCTAGTTCCACCTCGAAGGGATCCTACGAGCAGTACTTC

clone size: NA
D gene: NA
J gene: TRBJ1-1
V gene: TRBV28
CDR3 protein: CANSFPGRNTEAFF
CDR3 DNA: TGTGCCAACAGTTTTCCAGGGCGGAACACTGAAGCTTTCTTT

clone size: NA
D gene: TRBD2
J gene: TRBJ2-3
V gene: TRBV7-9
CDR3 protein: CASSPNAGGPGDTQYF
CDR3 DNA: TGTGCCAGCAGCCCCAACGCGGGGGGGCCGGGAGATACGCAGTATTTT

clone size: NA
D gene: TRBD2
J gene: TRBJ2-1
V gene: TRBV4-2
CDR3 protein: CASSRTLAGGDNEQFF
CDR3 DNA: TGTGCCAGCAGCCGAACCCTAGCGGGGGGGGACAATGAGCAGTTCTTC

clone size: few
D gene: TRBD2
J gene: TRBJ2-1
V gene: TRBV27
CDR3 protein: CASSIGRVSYNEQFF
CDR3 DNA: TGTGCCAGCAGTATAGGGAGGGTGAGCTACAATGAGCAGTTCTTC

clone size: NA
D gene: TRBD2
J gene: TRBJ2-5
V gene: TRBV7-2
CDR3 protein: CASRVRGAGGQETQYF
CDR3 DNA: TGTGCCAGCAGAGTCCGGGGGGCGGGGGGCCAAGAGACCCAGTACTTC

clone size: few
D gene: NA
J gene: TRBJ2-3
V gene: TRBV5-4
CDR3 protein: CASSLDADTQYF
CDR3 DNA: TGTGCCAGCAGCTTGGACGCAGATACGCAGTATTTT

clone size: NA
D gene: TRBD2
J gene: TRBJ2-5
V gene: TRBV4-1
CDR3 protein: CASSEVLRGGGARETQYF
CDR3 DNA: TGCGCCAGCAGCGAAGTACTCCGTGGCGGGGGGGCCAGGGAGACCCAGTACTTC

clone size: many
D gene: NA
J gene: TRBJ2-5
V gene: TRBV7-2
CDR3 protein: CASSLVAGEQETQYF
CDR3 DNA: TGTGCCAGCAGCTTAGTGGCTGGGGAACAAGAGACCCAGTACTTC

clone size: NA
D gene: NA
J gene: TRBJ2-3
V gene: TRBV11-2
CDR3 protein: CASSFRGAAGVTDTQYF
CDR3 DNA: TGTGCCAGCAGCTTTAGGGGGGCCGCGGGTGTAACAGATACGCAGTATTTT

clone size: many
D gene: TRBD2
J gene: TRBJ2-1
V gene: TRBV6-2/TRBV6-3
CDR3 protein: CASSYSEKPSGGTSSYNEQFF
CDR3 DNA: TGTGCCAGCAGTTACTCCGAGAAGCCTAGCGGGGGGACGAGCTCCTACAATGAGCAGTTCTTC

clone size: NA
D gene: NA
J gene: TRBJ1-4
V gene: TRBV2
CDR3 protein: CASRSSGGEKLFF
CDR3 DNA: TGTGCCAGCAGATCCTCCGGGGGGGAAAAACTGTTTTTT

clone size: many
D gene: NA
J gene: TRBJ1-1
V gene: TRBV25-1
CDR3 protein: CASSEWGVQGTEAFF
CDR3 DNA: TGTGCCAGCAGTGAATGGGGTGTCCAAGGGACTGAAGCTTTCTTT

clone size: NA
D gene: NA
J gene: TRBJ2-7
V gene: TRBV7-9
CDR3 protein: CASSQEGDVYEQYF
CDR3 DNA: TGTGCCAGCAGCCAAGAAGGGGATGTCTACGAGCAGTACTTC

clone size: once
D gene: TRBD2
J gene: TRBJ2-5
V gene: TRBV12-3/TRBV12-4
CDR3 protein: CASSLTSGGGTQYF
CDR3 DNA: TGTGCCAGCAGTTTAACTAGCGGGGGGGGGACCCAGTACTTC

clone size: few
D gene: TRBD1
J gene: TRBJ1-5
V gene: TRBV2
CDR3 protein: CASSDPQTGEDSNQPQHF
CDR3 DNA: TGTGCCAGCAGTGACCCCCAGACAGGGGAGGATAGCAATCAGCCCCAGCATTTT

clone size: NA
D gene: NA
J gene: TRBJ1-5
V gene: TRBV27
CDR3 protein: CASRVGNQPQHF
CDR3 DNA: TGTGCCAGCAGGGTAGGGAATCAGCCCCAGCATTTT

clone size: NA
D gene: NA
J gene: TRBJ1-2
V gene: TRBV20-1
CDR3 protein: CSATQGPHGYTF
CDR3 DNA: TGCAGTGCCACCCAGGGTCCCCATGGCTACACCTTC

clone size: NA
D gene: NA
J gene: TRBJ1-2
V gene: TRBV5-6
CDR3 protein: CASSLAGPTGYTF
CDR3 DNA: TGTGCCAGCAGCTTGGCCGGCCCGACGGGCTACACCTTC

clone size: NA
D gene: NA
J gene: TRBJ1-5
V gene: TRBV3-1
CDR3 protein: CASSQGDHQPQHF
CDR3 DNA: TGTGCCAGCAGCCAAGGGGATCATCAGCCCCAGCATTTT

clone size: many
D gene: TRBD1
J gene: TRBJ2-1
V gene: TRBV14
CDR3 protein: CASSHTGGRYNEQFF
CDR3 DNA: TGTGCCAGCAGCCATACAGGGGGCCGGTACAATGAGCAGTTCTTC

clone size: NA
D gene: NA
J gene: TRBJ2-5
V gene: TRBV24-1
CDR3 protein: CATSARTAGRQETQYF
CDR3 DNA: TGTGCCACCAGTGCAAGGACAGCCGGCCGACAAGAGACCCAGTACTTC

clone size: few
D gene: NA
J gene: TRBJ2-1
V gene: TRBV12-3/TRBV12-4
CDR3 protein: CASSFPHRENEQFF
CDR3 DNA: TGTGCCAGCAGTTTCCCTCACAGGGAAAATGAGCAGTTCTTC

clone size: NA
D gene: NA
J gene: TRBJ2-1
V gene: TRBV18
CDR3 protein: CASSPEDINNEQFF
CDR3 DNA: TGTGCCAGCTCACCAGAGGATATAAACAATGAGCAGTTCTTC

clone size: few
D gene: TRBD1
J gene: TRBJ2-7
V gene: TRBV7-8
CDR3 protein: CASSDRVVYEQYF
CDR3 DNA: TGTGCCAGCAGCGACAGGGTCGTCTACGAGCAGTACTTC

clone size: NA
D gene: NA
J gene: TRBJ2-1
V gene: TRBV27
CDR3 protein: CASRRAGTRNEQFF
CDR3 DNA: TGTGCCAGCAGAAGGGCAGGCACACGCAATGAGCAGTTCTTC

clone size: NA
D gene: NA
J gene: TRBJ2-5
V gene: TRBV27
CDR3 protein: CASSALLGNAETQYF
CDR3 DNA: TGTGCCAGCAGTGCCCTGCTAGGGAATGCAGAGACCCAGTACTTC

clone size: NA
D gene: NA
J gene: TRBJ2-2
V gene: TRBV18
CDR3 protein: CASSRGTLNTGELFF
CDR3 DNA: TGTGCCAGCTCACGCGGGACACTCAACACCGGGGAGCTGTTTTTT

clone size: NA
D gene: NA
J gene: TRBJ1-5
V gene: TRBV6-8
CDR3 protein: CASSLTENSNQPQHF
CDR3 DNA: TGTGCCAGCAGTTTGACGGAGAATAGCAATCAGCCCCAGCATTTT

clone size: few
D gene: NA
J gene: TRBJ2-3
V gene: TRBV20-1
CDR3 protein: CSASGPGTTDTQYF
CDR3 DNA: TGCAGTGCTTCTGGACCTGGGACCACAGATACGCAGTATTTT

clone size: NA
D gene: NA
J gene: TRBJ2-1
V gene: TRBV7-6
CDR3 protein: CASTKRKPAEQFF
CDR3 DNA: TGTGCCAGCACCAAAAGGAAGCCGGCTGAGCAGTTCTTC